These 21 T cell receptor beta chains were sequenced from one sample in a study of T cells in Graves' hyperthyroidism and ophthalmopathy. RNA transcripts were the template for amplifying TCR beta CDR3 regions. The HTBI primer set was used in a first-round RT-PCR of the TCR CDR3. TCRdb ran MiXCR on the multiplex PCR reads and lists one entry per CDR3 protein. The sample includes hundreds of thousands of distinct CDR3 sequences, approximately 40% seen only once; the top ten take about 9%. Sequenced material: blood. These receptors originate from a young man with Graves' hyperthyroidism.

The chain links TRBV5-1 to TRBJ2-2, with a possible D match to TRBD2 (8 bases). The germline gives CDR1 SGHRS, CDR2 YFSETQ. Trimming removed 8 bases from V and 1 base from J, with 21 bases in between. CDR3 length: 17 amino acids. The CDR3 nucleotides are TGCGCCAGTAGCGGGACAGCCCTTGGGGAGAACACCGGGGAGCTGTTTTTT. Its protein is CASSGTALGENTGELFF.

Turning to this clonotype: It may be a read error: a sequence one base away is much more abundant. The chain employs TRBV4-1 and TRBJ2-7, with a tentative D call TRBD1 (6 bases). Germline V gene sequence: CDR1 MGHRA, CDR2 YSYEKL. This CDR3 comprises 13 residues. The CDR3 DNA follows: TGTGCCAGCAGCTTCGACAGGACAAACGAGCAGTACTTC. This codes for CASSFDRTNEQYF.

This clonotype was seen at least ten times. The chain employs TRBV19 and TRBJ1-4; the match to TRBD1 covers 7 bases. The junction had 4 bases not matched to a gene; V was cut back by 8 bases and J by 4 bases. The V gene's germline CDR1 is LNHDA and CDR2 SQIVND (reference sequence). There are 13 residues in the CDR3. In DNA form, the CDR3 reads TGTGCCAGTGCGGACAGGAATAATGAAAAACTGTTTTTT. It is translated as CASADRNNEKLFF. The complete variable domain, with remaining parts taken from reference TRBV19 and TRBJ1-4, reads DGGITQSPKYLFRKEGQNVTLSCEQNLNHDAMYWYRQDPGQGLRLIYYSQIVNDFQKGDIAEGYSVSREKKESFPLTVTSAQKNPTAFYLCASADRNNEKLFFGSGTQLSVL.

The V gene is TRBV19, the J gene TRBJ2-3; D is possibly TRBD1 (6 bases). V lost 0 bases to trimming and J lost 11 bases, with 18 bases between them. Germline lookup yields CDR1 LNHDA and CDR2 SQIVND (reference sequence). This CDR3 spans 15 amino acids. In nucleotides, the CDR3 is TGTGCCAGTAGTATAGATTATACCCCCCACAGGGAGCAGTATTTT. As protein: CASSIDYTPHREQYF.

Regarding this clonotype: A single base separates this from a much larger clone, so it may be a read error. This rearrangement joins TRBV7-3 to TRBJ2-2; no definite D call. The CDR3 has 12 residues. Germline V gives CDR1 SGHTA, CDR2 FQGTGA. Here the CDR3 DNA reads TGTGCTACCAGCCCCCAGTCCGGGGAGCTGTTTTTT. This translates into CATSPQSGELFF.

This clonotype showed up just a few times. The chain combines TRBV5-6 with TRBJ2-6; D gene unclear. Germline V gene lookup returns CDR1 SGHDT and CDR2 YYEEEE. Trimming left V 0 bases short and J 0 bases short, with 7 bases between. The CDR3 has 16 residues. CDR3 sequence (DNA): TGTGCCAGCAGCTTGGATTCTGTCTCTGGGGCCAACGTCCTGACTTTC. Translated: CASSLDSVSGANVLTF.

The chain is built from TRBV20-1 and TRBJ1-3; weak D call: TRBD1 (5 bases). The CDR3 is made up of 12 amino acids. Germline-derived CDR1 and CDR2 are DFQATT and SNEGSKA (reference sequence). The V end lost 4 bases, the J end lost 3 bases, and 7 bases lay between the germline ends. The CDR3 DNA reads as TGCAGTGCTACAAGGGGTGGAAACACCATATATTTT. Protein sequence: CSATRGGNTIYF.

V gene TRBV9 combines with J gene TRBJ1-1; 7 bases map to TRBD1. Germline assignment: CDR1 SGDLS and CDR2 YYNGEE. The CDR3 sequence is 12 residues long. V gave up 5 bases and J gave up 8 bases; unmatched junction bases: 6. The CDR3 bases are TGTGCCAGCAGGGGGAGGGGGCCCGAAGCTTTCTTT. It translates to CASRGRGPEAFF.

The chain's CDR3 is CASSLEPGLAGGNYEQYF. The CDR3 nucleotides are TGTGCCAGCAGCTTAGAACCCGGGCTAGCGGGGGGGAACTACGAGCAGTACTTC. The chain recombines TRBV7-9 with TRBJ2-7; 12 bases fit TRBD2. Germline loops: CDR1 SEHNR, CDR2 FQNEAQ (reference sequence). The CDR3 is 18 residues long. Trimming removed 1 base from V and 3 bases from J; junction bases left unmatched: 10.

In this sample, this clonotype turned up once. The V and J genes are TRBV7-8 and TRBJ2-5, with D hard to call. Germline values: CDR1 SGHVS, CDR2 FQNEAQ. CDR3 length equals 12 residues. Trimming took off 6 bases at V and 7 bases at J, with 12 bases between the two ends. The CDR3 DNA reads TGTGCCAGCAGTTACTCGTTCGGGACCCAGTACTTC. It codes for CASSYSFGTQYF.

A word on this clonotype: A clone one base away is much larger, so this may be a read error. The rearrangement joins TRBV9 to TRBJ1-1; D perhaps matches TRBD1 (5 bases). The CDR3 contains 15 residues. The V gene's germline CDR1 is SGDLS and CDR2 YYNGEE. The CDR3 loop reads CASSVVGVGNAEAFF. The CDR3 bases are TGTGCCAGCAGCGTAGTAGGGGTAGGGAACGCTGAAGCTTTCTTT.

This clonotype was seen more than once but under ten times. The rearrangement uses TRBV5-1 and TRBJ2-7, with 8 bases identical to TRBD2. The J segment lost 2 bases and the V segment lost 6 bases, leaving 4 bases of the junction unmatched. This CDR3 region has 13 residues. In germline, CDR1 is SGHRS, CDR2 YFSETQ. CDR3 protein: CASTGGVTYEQYF. CDR3 sequence (DNA): TGCGCCAGCACCGGGGGGGTAACCTACGAGCAGTACTTC.

A note on this clonotype: Possible read error: a much larger clone is one base away. The chain has TRBV5-5 and TRBJ2-2; D ambiguous. Germline V gene lookup returns CDR1 SGHKS and CDR2 YYEKEE (reference sequence). The V gene lost 6 bases and the J gene lost 6 bases, with 12 bases spanning the gap. CDR3 size: 13 residues. This chain's CDR3 is CASIFVEAGELFF. As DNA, the CDR3 is TGTGCCAGCATCTTTGTTGAGGCCGGGGAGCTGTTTTTT.

As to this clonotype: One junction end disagrees with the germline gene, perhaps due to a read error. The chain is built from TRBV7-3 and TRBJ2-7; the match to TRBD1 covers 11 bases. Germline CDR1 is SGHTA and CDR2 is FQGTGA. The CDR3 is made up of 15 amino acids. CDR3 in DNA: TGCGCCAGCAGCCATGGGACAGGGGGAGACTACGAGCAGTACTTC. Translating gives CASSHGTGGDYEQYF.

This chain joins TRBV12-3 or TRBV12-4 and TRBJ2-7, with a weak D call TRBD1 (6 bases). Trimming took off 5 bases at V and 9 bases at J, with 14 bases between the two ends. The CDR3 consists of 12 residues. The CDR3 nucleotides are TGTGCCAGCAGTCTACAGGGACAAGGGCAGTACTTC. Encoded protein: CASSLQGQGQYF.

This chain uses TRBV29-1 with TRBJ2-7; D might be TRBD1 (7 bases). Germline loops: CDR1 SQVTM, CDR2 ANQGSEA. Trimming stripped 6 bases from V and 2 bases from J, with 14 bases between. The CDR3 has 13 amino acids. CDR3 amino acids: CSVQGGTAYEQYF. The CDR3 DNA follows: TGCAGCGTCCAGGGCGGGACAGCCTACGAGCAGTACTTC.

This clonotype has just one count. The chain couples TRBV7-8 to TRBJ2-7; TRBD2 matches 14 bases. Germline V gene sequence: CDR1 SGHVS, CDR2 FQNEAQ. With V trimmed by 5 bases and J by 6 bases, 3 bases remained unmatched. The CDR3 is 14 residues long. The CDR3 DNA reads TGTGCCAGCAGCCGCGGGACTAGCGGGGGCGAGCAGTACTTC. Amino acids: CASSRGTSGGEQYF. Looking up the rest from reference TRBV7-8 and TRBJ2-7 gives the full variable domain: GAGVSQSPRYKVAKRGQDVALRCDPISGHVSLFWYQQALGQGPEFLTYFQNEAQLDKSGLPSDRFFAERPEGSVSTLKIQRTQQEDSAVYLCASSRGTSGGEQYFGPGTRLTVT.

On this clonotype: The CDR3 end shows no conserved phenylalanine or tryptophan, and so a read error is likely. V gene TRBV3-1 combines with J gene TRBJ1-1; no firm D call. CDR1 LGHDT and CDR2 YNNKEL come from the germline V gene (reference sequence). V lost 3 bases to trimming and J lost 8 bases, with 7 bases between them. This CDR3 is 11 amino acids long. The CDR3 region is CASSQGLEAFL. CDR3 in DNA: TGTGCCAGCAGCCAGGGCCTAGAAGCTTTCCTT.

V and J are TRBV10-3 and TRBJ2-5, with unresolved D. Germline V gene sequence: CDR1 ENHRY, CDR2 SYGVKD. CDR3 size: 15 residues. V was pared by 4 bases and J by 4 bases, with 16 bases between. The CDR3 sequence: CAISGTALGVETQYF. DNA for the CDR3: TGTGCCATCAGTGGGACGGCCCTAGGAGTAGAGACCCAGTACTTC.

Note on this clonotype: A much larger clone lies a single base off, so this may be a read error. V is TRBV29-1 and J is TRBJ2-5; 8 nucleotides agree with TRBD1. Trimming at V came to 4 bases and at J to 5 bases, leaving 6 bases not matched to a gene. The CDR3 consists of 13 residues. Germline V CDR1 and CDR2: SQVTM, ANQGSEA. CDR3 protein: CSVVPGGVETQYF. In DNA, the CDR3 is TGCAGCGTTGTCCCAGGGGGCGTGGAGACCCAGTACTTC.

This clonotype was recorded at least ten times. The CDR3 bases are TGTGCCAGCAGCTTAGAGGCAGGGGGCCAAGAGACCCAGTACTTC. The encoded protein is CASSLEAGGQETQYF. V usage is TRBV7-6 and J usage is TRBJ2-5; 7 nucleotides align to TRBD1. Germline trimming cut 1 base from V and 1 base from J; bases unmatched to any gene: 3. Germline-derived CDR1 and CDR2 are SGHVS and FNYEAQ. There are 15 residues in the CDR3.